This T cell receptor (beta chain) is from a study of human versus mouse CDR3 diversity and MHC coevolution. About the study: immunoSEQ was reported to reach one in 200,000 T cells sensitivity. Broader study findings: iCHAO1 estimated the human TCR beta repertoire at about 1.5 million clonotypes. Compared with mice, human CDR3s carried more deletions and insertions on average.

Between the trimmed V and J ends, which lost 3 bases and 4 bases, there was a span of 14 bases. CDR3 length: 14 residues. Germline V gene sequence: CDR1 SGHRS, CDR2 YFSETQ. Turning to this clone: Its antigen is not known.

Assay: immunoSEQ multiplex PCR; the TCRdb copy retains only in-frame clones and omits some. This sample yields roughly 80,000 clones, of which 93% are seen a single time; around 1.3% belongs to the top ten. Sequencing was performed on naive CD4+ T cells from blood. Described subset: CD45RO-negative CD62L-positive naive CD4 T cells. The sequence was collected from a person aged 30 to 69 in good health. The chain is built from TRBV5-1 and TRBJ2-7, with D possibly being TRBD1 (5 bases). CDR3 nucleotide sequence: TGCGCCAGCAGCTCCCCGACAGTTTCTTACGAGCAGTACTTC. This codes for CASSSPTVSYEQYF.